The source of this T cell receptor beta chain is a study of blood T cell repertoires in COVID-19 (dated by TCRdb to about 2020). At the level of the whole study: Samples covering the acute and convalescent phases of COVID-19 were provided by collaborators in the United States, Italy and Spain. The material from the prospective study consisted of cDNA or gDNA derived from T cells, B-cell-depleted T cells, or PBMCs. The dataset comprised deeply sampled blood TCRbeta repertoires from subjects exposed to, actively infected with, or recovered from COVID-19. A freely available public database, intended as a resource for researchers studying the immune response to SARS-CoV-2, is where the repertoires were released. Samples were obtained from the ongoing ImmuneRACE study (first 160 participants) and from about 1,300 subjects provided by 6 global collaborators. A de-identified subject ID, COVID-19 status, age in years and sex were almost always included in the sample metadata. Where available, HLA class I and class II types were taken from metadata supplied by the sample provider and were not determined by assay-based typing. The investigation overall reported the following: The quantity of clinical and demographic metadata differed by source and by participant and was supplied without curation.

For CDR1 and CDR2, the germline V gene lists SGHDT and YYEEEE. Trimming at the junction amounts to 6 bases on V and 2 bases on J, and the germline ends lie 11 bases apart. The CDR3 sequence holds 13 residues, the cysteine and phenylalanine included. Here the CDR3 DNA is all that survives: 39 bases in frame from base 1. TCRbeta CDR3 regions were amplified from genomic DNA by means of the immunoSEQ Assay, a bias-controlled multiplex PCR. On the study's bioinformatics: Within the assay, amplification of reference gene primers was used to estimate how many nucleated cells each sample contained. To quantify the absolute abundance of each unique TCRbeta CDR3 rearrangement, sequence reads were collapsed and filtered. Productive Simpson clonality was computed per sample as the square root of Simpson's diversity index over productive rearrangements. TCRdb obtained this table from immuneACCESS and retained in-frame rearrangements with V and J assigned. These tables miss some clones; where compared with another copy, unresolved V genes account for less than half of the shortfall, and the remainder is unexplained. Clonal size and the V and J genes are those of that table, whereas D and trimming came from the DNA. The sample table shows fewer than 20,000 clones, and just under 90% are seen once. Clones ranked in the top ten supply over 8.5% of the sample.

The collaborating institutions used their own protocols to collect whole blood in K2EDTA tubes. For TCRbeta analysis, collaborators shipped samples as frozen whole blood, isolated PBMCs, or DNA extracted from either of those sample types. This clone has just one count. Its antigen target is currently unknown. Base-call qualities are not available, and no considerably larger clone is one nucleotide away. This sequence was found in a human donor in a cohort sampled during active COVID-19. The chain joins TRBV5-6 to TRBJ1-2; possibly the D gene is TRBD1, per 6 matching bases. The specimen sequenced was peripheral blood. CDR3 loop: CASTRQVNYGYTF. The DNA sequence reads TGTGCCAGCACCCGACAGGTCAACTATGGCTACACCTTC.